Listed below are T cell receptor beta chains from one sample, sequenced in a study of blood T cell repertoires in COVID-19. Clones were sequenced by immunoSEQ multiplex PCR, and TCRdb holds only the in-frame ones, with some missing. The sample has around 100,000 clones, 75% to 95% seen once. The source material was peripheral blood. All receptors derive from a human donor in a cohort sampled during active COVID-19. Both conserved end residues are part of each CDR3. Fields, in order: CDR3 DNA, CDR3 protein, clone size, J gene, V gene, D gene. A D gene is named only where the DNA matches it firmly. A row's size may be missing; if present it is once, few, many or a size class.

cdr3_nt: TGCAGCGTTGAATTTTGGCTAGCGGGGGGGCTGAATGAGCAGTTCTTC
cdr3_aa: CSVEFWLAGGLNEQFF
clone_size: -
j_call: TRBJ2-1
v_call: TRBV29-1
d_call: TRBD2

cdr3_nt: TGTGCCAGCAACCCATCCCTAGCGGGAGTATCAGATACGCAGTATTTT
cdr3_aa: CASNPSLAGVSDTQYF
clone_size: -
j_call: TRBJ2-3
v_call: TRBV28
d_call: TRBD2

cdr3_nt: TGTGCCAGTAGTATGAGCCATAGCTCTGGAAACACCATATATTTT
cdr3_aa: CASSMSHSSGNTIYF
clone_size: -
j_call: TRBJ1-3
v_call: TRBV19
d_call: -

cdr3_nt: TGTGCCAGCAGCGTAGTGTGGGGCTCCGAGACCCAGTACTTC
cdr3_aa: CASSVVWGSETQYF
clone_size: -
j_call: TRBJ2-5
v_call: TRBV9
d_call: -

cdr3_nt: TGTGCCAGCAGCCTGGGACAGTTTGACCACCTTCAGTACTTC
cdr3_aa: CASSLGQFDHLQYF
clone_size: -
j_call: TRBJ2-4
v_call: TRBV11-2
d_call: TRBD1

cdr3_nt: TGCGCCAGCAGCCCAGGCCCGGGACAGGGGGAAACTGAAGCTTTCTTT
cdr3_aa: CASSPGPGQGETEAFF
clone_size: -
j_call: TRBJ1-1
v_call: TRBV4-1
d_call: TRBD1

cdr3_nt: TGTGCCAGCAGCTTAAGTCTAGCGGGAAGGTGGCAAGAGACCCAGTACTTC
cdr3_aa: CASSLSLAGRWQETQYF
clone_size: -
j_call: TRBJ2-5
v_call: TRBV7-2
d_call: TRBD2

cdr3_nt: TGTGCCAGCAGTCTTTCAGGACAGGGGGTTAGTGAAAAACTGTTTTTT
cdr3_aa: CASSLSGQGVSEKLFF
clone_size: -
j_call: TRBJ1-4
v_call: TRBV27
d_call: TRBD1

cdr3_nt: TGCGCCAGCAGTGAGCTCGGGGGATACCCGTCCGGTACGCAGTATTTT
cdr3_aa: CASSELGGYPSGTQYF
clone_size: -
j_call: TRBJ2-3
v_call: TRBV10-1
d_call: -

cdr3_nt: TGTGCCAGCGTGCCAGGACGGGGCGGGGAGCTGTTTTTT
cdr3_aa: CASVPGRGGELFF
clone_size: -
j_call: TRBJ2-2
v_call: TRBV5-8
d_call: -

cdr3_nt: TGTGCCAGTAGTATAGGACAGAACACCGGGGAGCTGTTTTTT
cdr3_aa: CASSIGQNTGELFF
clone_size: -
j_call: TRBJ2-2
v_call: TRBV19
d_call: -

cdr3_nt: TGCGCCAGCAGCCAAGGGACACCGGGGGGCTACACAGATACGCAGTATTTT
cdr3_aa: CASSQGTPGGYTDTQYF
clone_size: -
j_call: TRBJ2-3
v_call: TRBV4-1
d_call: -

cdr3_nt: TGTGCCAGCTCACCACTATCAGGGTGGGAGACCCAGTACTTC
cdr3_aa: CASSPLSGWETQYF
clone_size: -
j_call: TRBJ2-5
v_call: TRBV18
d_call: -

cdr3_nt: TGTGCCAGCAGTTTGACCAGGGCGGGCTACACCTTC
cdr3_aa: CASSLTRAGYTF
clone_size: -
j_call: TRBJ1-2
v_call: TRBV28
d_call: -

cdr3_nt: TGTGCCAGCAGCGTAGGGGACAGGGCCATCCACGAGCAGTACTTC
cdr3_aa: CASSVGDRAIHEQYF
clone_size: -
j_call: TRBJ2-7
v_call: TRBV9
d_call: TRBD1

cdr3_nt: TGTGCCACCAGCAGAGTAGGGACAGGGGTGACCGGGGAGCTGTTTTTT
cdr3_aa: CATSRVGTGVTGELFF
clone_size: once
j_call: TRBJ2-2
v_call: TRBV15
d_call: TRBD1

cdr3_nt: TGCGCCAGCAGCCCGGAGGGGGAAAAACTGTTTTTT
cdr3_aa: CASSPEGEKLFF
clone_size: -
j_call: TRBJ1-4
v_call: TRBV10-1
d_call: -

cdr3_nt: TGTGCCAGCAGCCCAGGCTCCAGACAATCAGATCAGCCCCAGCATTTT
cdr3_aa: CASSPGSRQSDQPQHF
clone_size: -
j_call: TRBJ1-5
v_call: TRBV7-9
d_call: -

cdr3_nt: TGCAGCGTTCAAGGGACAGGGGGAAGGGAGCCCCAGCATTTT
cdr3_aa: CSVQGTGGREPQHF
clone_size: -
j_call: TRBJ1-5
v_call: TRBV29-1
d_call: TRBD1

cdr3_nt: TGCGCCAGCAGCCAAGTGACAGGGACGCCCCAGCATTTT
cdr3_aa: CASSQVTGTPQHF
clone_size: once
j_call: TRBJ1-5
v_call: TRBV4-3
d_call: TRBD1

cdr3_nt: TGTGCCAGCAGCCAAGAGGTTGGGGAGGGGTCCTACTCTGGGGCCAACGTCCTGACTTTC
cdr3_aa: CASSQEVGEGSYSGANVLTF
clone_size: -
j_call: TRBJ2-6
v_call: TRBV3-1/TRBV3-2
d_call: TRBD2

cdr3_nt: TGTGCCAGCGGCCGGACAGGGGCTGGAAACACCATATATTTT
cdr3_aa: CASGRTGAGNTIYF
clone_size: -
j_call: TRBJ1-3
v_call: TRBV3-1/TRBV3-2
d_call: TRBD1

cdr3_nt: TGTGCCAGCAGCTTCGGGGTGGTCGGCCAAGAGACCCAGTACTTC
cdr3_aa: CASSFGVVGQETQYF
clone_size: -
j_call: TRBJ2-5
v_call: TRBV11-2
d_call: -

cdr3_nt: TGTGCCAGTCCCGGCCCGGAGACCTCCTACGAGCAGTACTTC
cdr3_aa: CASPGPETSYEQYF
clone_size: -
j_call: TRBJ2-7
v_call: TRBV19
d_call: -

cdr3_nt: TGTGCCAGCAGCTTAGTTGGGGCCGGCGGTGAAAAACTGTTTTTT
cdr3_aa: CASSLVGAGGEKLFF
clone_size: -
j_call: TRBJ1-4
v_call: TRBV7-2
d_call: -

cdr3_nt: TGTGCCAGCAGCCCGATGACAGGTGTATCTGGGGCCAACGTCCTGACTTTC
cdr3_aa: CASSPMTGVSGANVLTF
clone_size: once
j_call: TRBJ2-6
v_call: TRBV11-2
d_call: -

cdr3_nt: TGTGCCAGCAGTTTCGCAGGGTCACGAGATACGCAGTATTTT
cdr3_aa: CASSFAGSRDTQYF
clone_size: -
j_call: TRBJ2-3
v_call: TRBV27
d_call: -

cdr3_nt: TGTGCCAGCAGCCCCGGGACAGGGATTGAAAAACTGTTTTTT
cdr3_aa: CASSPGTGIEKLFF
clone_size: -
j_call: TRBJ1-4
v_call: TRBV6-5
d_call: TRBD1

cdr3_nt: TGTGCCAGCAGCCCTCGTGGCGGGCTAGCCCCCGAGGGGCAGTTCTTC
cdr3_aa: CASSPRGGLAPEGQFF
clone_size: -
j_call: TRBJ2-1
v_call: TRBV7-6
d_call: -

cdr3_nt: TGTGCCAGCAGCCAAGGGACAGCAATCTACGAGCAGTACTTC
cdr3_aa: CASSQGTAIYEQYF
clone_size: -
j_call: TRBJ2-7
v_call: TRBV3-1/TRBV3-2
d_call: -

cdr3_nt: TGCGCCAGCAGCTTGGCGGGAGGGAGCTACACAGATACGCAGTATTTT
cdr3_aa: CASSLAGGSYTDTQYF
clone_size: -
j_call: TRBJ2-3
v_call: TRBV5-1
d_call: TRBD2

cdr3_nt: TGTGCCAGCAGCTCTGTGGCGGGGGTGAACACTGAAGCTTTCTTT
cdr3_aa: CASSSVAGVNTEAFF
clone_size: -
j_call: TRBJ1-1
v_call: TRBV7-9
d_call: -

cdr3_nt: TGTGCCAGCAGCCGAAAGACAGGGGGCTATGGCTACACCTTC
cdr3_aa: CASSRKTGGYGYTF
clone_size: -
j_call: TRBJ1-2
v_call: TRBV5-5
d_call: TRBD1

cdr3_nt: TGCGCCAGCGGGCGCTCCACAAACACAGATACGCAGTATTTT
cdr3_aa: CASGRSTNTDTQYF
clone_size: once
j_call: TRBJ2-3
v_call: TRBV10-1
d_call: -

cdr3_nt: TGTGCCAGCAGCCCGGGGGGGCTGGGCGGGGAGCTGTTTTTT
cdr3_aa: CASSPGGLGGELFF
clone_size: -
j_call: TRBJ2-2
v_call: TRBV7-3
d_call: TRBD2

cdr3_nt: TGTGCCTGGAGTGAGGGAACCGGGATCTTATACTACGAGCAGTACTTC
cdr3_aa: CAWSEGTGILYYEQYF
clone_size: -
j_call: TRBJ2-7
v_call: TRBV30
d_call: -

cdr3_nt: TGTGCCAGCAGTGAAGCCGGGGAGGGCCCCCCCTACTTC
cdr3_aa: CASSEAGEGPPYF
clone_size: -
j_call: TRBJ1-2
v_call: TRBV6-1
d_call: -

cdr3_nt: TGTGCCAGCAGTGAGGCAGTGTACAATGAGCAGTTCTTC
cdr3_aa: CASSEAVYNEQFF
clone_size: -
j_call: TRBJ2-1
v_call: TRBV25-1
d_call: -

cdr3_nt: TGTGCCAGCAGCAAAAGGCTAGCGGGGGGCGTCACAGATACGCAGTATTTT
cdr3_aa: CASSKRLAGGVTDTQYF
clone_size: once
j_call: TRBJ2-3
v_call: TRBV7-2
d_call: TRBD2

cdr3_nt: TGTGCCAGCAGCGACCAACAGAACACTGAAGCTTTCTTT
cdr3_aa: CASSDQQNTEAFF
clone_size: once
j_call: TRBJ1-1
v_call: TRBV9
d_call: -

cdr3_nt: TGTGCCAGCAGTACAGGGCTGCAAGAAGCTTTCTTT
cdr3_aa: CASSTGLQEAFF
clone_size: -
j_call: TRBJ1-1
v_call: TRBV6-5
d_call: -

cdr3_nt: TGTGCCACCAGCAGAGATCTAGCCCTTAACTATGGCTACACCTTC
cdr3_aa: CATSRDLALNYGYTF
clone_size: -
j_call: TRBJ1-2
v_call: TRBV15
d_call: -

cdr3_nt: TGTGCCAGCAGCCCAGGGACAGGGCATCAGCCCCAGCATTTT
cdr3_aa: CASSPGTGHQPQHF
clone_size: -
j_call: TRBJ1-5
v_call: TRBV9
d_call: TRBD1

cdr3_nt: TGTGCCAGCAGTAACAGGGGTGGGGAGCTGTTTTTT
cdr3_aa: CASSNRGGELFF
clone_size: -
j_call: TRBJ2-2
v_call: TRBV6-5
d_call: TRBD1

cdr3_nt: TGTGCCAGCAGCCGGGACAGCTACAATGAGCAGTTCTTC
cdr3_aa: CASSRDSYNEQFF
clone_size: -
j_call: TRBJ2-1
v_call: TRBV7-9
d_call: TRBD1

cdr3_nt: TGTGCCAGCAGCCCAGCTCCGGGACAGGGGGAGCAGTACTTC
cdr3_aa: CASSPAPGQGEQYF
clone_size: -
j_call: TRBJ2-7
v_call: TRBV9
d_call: TRBD1

cdr3_nt: TGTGCCAGCAGCCAGACTAGCGGGGGATACGAGCAGTACTTC
cdr3_aa: CASSQTSGGYEQYF
clone_size: -
j_call: TRBJ2-7
v_call: TRBV11-3
d_call: TRBD2

cdr3_nt: TGCGCCAGCAGCTCCCCGGGACAGGGGACCTACGAGCAGTACTTC
cdr3_aa: CASSSPGQGTYEQYF
clone_size: -
j_call: TRBJ2-7
v_call: TRBV5-1
d_call: TRBD1

cdr3_nt: TGTGCCAGCACCAGTTTAACTGAAGCTTTCTTT
cdr3_aa: CASTSLTEAFF
clone_size: -
j_call: TRBJ1-1
v_call: TRBV28
d_call: -

cdr3_nt: TGTGCCAGCAGCCCCTTCGCAGGGGGCGGCGGCTACACCTTC
cdr3_aa: CASSPFAGGGGYTF
clone_size: -
j_call: TRBJ1-2
v_call: TRBV2
d_call: TRBD1